The clone carrying this T cell receptor (beta chain) has a handful of counts. This record belongs to a study of T cells after yellow fever vaccination. MiXCR was run by TCRdb on the 5' RACE reads, yielding one entry per CDR3 protein. Here the sample spans about 360,000 distinct CDR3 sequences, approximately 5.7% being singletons. This clonotype was sampled from a young man who received the YFV17D yellow fever vaccine. The sample in question was PBMCs, obtained 5 days after the yellow fever booster vaccination.

CDR3 sequence: CASSQRTGAQYF. The CDR3 bases are TGTGCCAGCAGCCAGAGAACAGGAGCGCAGTACTTC. J is TRBJ2-7 and V is TRBV6-2 or TRBV6-3; tentatively, D is TRBD1 (5 bases). Germline V CDR1 and CDR2: MNHEY, SVGEGT. CDR3 length: 12 amino acids. V was cut by 6 bases and J by 9 bases, with 15 bases left in between.